The clone carrying this TCR beta chain was observed at least ten times. This record comes from a study of identical twins. TCRdb used MiXCR to reprocess the 5' RACE reads, holding one entry per CDR3 protein. Of hundreds of thousands of distinct CDR3 sequences listed, 5.5% to 6.5% are singletons. All donors were healthy, and all were Caucasian. V shed 3 bases and J 5 bases; nucleotides not matched to a gene: 4. CDR1 is SGHDT, CDR2 YYEEEE, per germline. This CDR3 comprises 15 residues. This chain links TRBV5-6 with TRBJ2-5; 13 bases match TRBD2. The receptor was derived from a man younger than 35 in good health. Sequenced sample: naive T cells sorted from blood. The CDR3: CASSSLAGGPETQYF. The DNA for the CDR3 is TGTGCCAGCAGCTCACTAGCGGGAGGGCCCGAGACCCAGTACTTC.